Listed below are T cell receptor beta chains from one sample, sequenced in a study of type 1 regulatory T cells. TCRdb re-derived calls from the reads in MiXCR, one entry per CDR3 protein. The profile shows 80,000 to 100,000 distinct CDR3 sequences, 25% to 40% of them singletons. The sequencing sample was made of CD4+ T cells, either the whole sample or a sorted fraction (not recorded which). These receptors all stem from a human donor in good health. Both conserved end residues are part of each CDR3. Each record gives: D gene, V gene, J gene, clone size, CDR3 protein, CDR3 DNA. D genes are given only for firm matches. The size field is filled for only some rows; it gives once, few, many or a size class.

NA	TRBV7-2	TRBJ2-5	few	CAIRIGGDAGETQYF	TGTGCCATAAGAATCGGTGGAGACGCAGGAGAGACCCAGTACTTC
NA	TRBV3-1	TRBJ1-1	many	CASSQDDRGEEAFF	TGTGCCAGCAGCCAAGATGACCGGGGTGAAGAAGCTTTCTTT
TRBD2	TRBV6-1	TRBJ2-7	NA	CASSEGYTNRGLAGGYEQYF	TGTGCCAGCAGTGAAGGTTACACAAACAGGGGACTAGCGGGAGGCTACGAGCAGTACTTC
NA	TRBV10-2	TRBJ1-6	NA	CASSIDSVSSYNSPLHF	TGCGCCAGCAGTATAGACAGTGTGAGCTCCTATAATTCACCCCTCCACTTT
NA	TRBV7-9	TRBJ2-1	few	CASSLVHLLVNEQFF	TGTGCCAGCAGCTTAGTGCACCTTTTGGTCAATGAGCAGTTCTTC
NA	TRBV2	TRBJ1-1	few	CASIRDLNTEAFF	TGTGCCAGCATTAGGGACCTGAACACTGAAGCTTTCTTT
NA	TRBV7-2	TRBJ2-5	few	CASSLEVGQRKYF	TGTGCCAGCAGCTTAGAGGTCGGACAGAGAAAGTACTTC
TRBD1	TRBV24-1	TRBJ1-1	few	CATSDPDRVEAFF	TGTGCCACCAGTGACCCTGACAGGGTTGAAGCTTTCTTT
TRBD1	TRBV19	TRBJ2-3	NA	CASSTQGASTDTQYF	TGTGCCAGTAGTACTCAGGGGGCGAGCACAGATACGCAGTATTTT
NA	TRBV7-9	TRBJ1-5	NA	CASSPSSTEINQPQHF	TGTGCCAGCAGCCCCAGTTCGACAGAGATCAATCAGCCCCAGCATTTT
NA	TRBV6-2/TRBV6-3	TRBJ1-2	few	CASSYGGLYGYTF	TGTGCCAGCAGTTATGGGGGCCTCTATGGCTACACCTTC
NA	TRBV6-2/TRBV6-3	TRBJ2-5	NA	CASSRDAEETQYF	TGTGCCAGCAGTAGGGACGCGGAAGAGACCCAGTACTTC
TRBD2	TRBV29-1	TRBJ2-7	few	CSVFEIAGGTYEQYF	TGCAGCGTTTTTGAAATAGCGGGAGGAACCTACGAGCAGTACTTC
TRBD2	TRBV20-1	TRBJ2-5	few	CSARGPSGMETQYF	TGCAGTGCTAGAGGTCCTAGCGGGATGGAGACCCAGTACTTC
TRBD1	TRBV5-1	TRBJ2-5	NA	CASSSGQGVRETQYF	TGCGCCAGCAGCTCGGGACAGGGGGTCCGAGAGACCCAGTACTTC
TRBD2	TRBV10-3	TRBJ2-3	NA	CAIRGLAGGSDTQYF	TGTGCCATCAGAGGACTAGCGGGAGGATCAGATACGCAGTATTTT
NA	TRBV6-6	TRBJ1-5	few	CASSYDGGRGPNQPQHF	TGTGCCAGCAGTTACGATGGGGGTCGAGGTCCCAATCAGCCCCAGCATTTT
NA	TRBV27	TRBJ2-3	NA	CASSTPGTPTDTQYF	TGTGCCAGCAGTACGCCGGGGACTCCCACAGATACGCAGTATTTT
NA	TRBV7-2	TRBJ2-5	NA	CASSPGRIQETQYF	TGTGCCAGCAGTCCAGGCAGGATCCAAGAGACCCAGTACTTC
TRBD1	TRBV2	TRBJ2-7	few	CARIQGTAYEQYF	TGTGCCAGAATACAGGGGACGGCCTACGAGCAGTACTTC
NA	TRBV29-1	TRBJ2-7	NA	CSAENTGSYEQYF	TGCAGCGCCGAAAATACGGGGTCCTACGAGCAGTACTTC
NA	TRBV19	TRBJ1-5	few	CASSPLAGPNQPQHF	TGTGCCAGTAGTCCTTTGGCAGGGCCGAATCAGCCCCAGCATTTT
NA	TRBV20-1	TRBJ2-7	few	CSARGWNSYEQYF	TGCAGTGCTAGAGGGTGGAATTCCTACGAGCAGTACTTC
NA	TRBV4-3	TRBJ2-1	once	CASSLRGAFYNEQFF	TGCGCCAGCAGCCTGCGGGGAGCCTTCTACAATGAGCAGTTCTTC
NA	TRBV18	TRBJ2-5	NA	CASSPLPNGDATQYF	TGTGCCAGCTCACCACTCCCCAACGGGGATGCGACCCAGTACTTC
TRBD1	TRBV5-1	TRBJ1-6	NA	CASSLRDREDSPLHF	TGCGCCAGCAGCTTAAGAGACAGGGAGGATTCACCCCTCCACTTT
NA	TRBV20-1	TRBJ2-5	NA	CSARLMGGNQETQYF	TGCAGTGCTAGATTGATGGGCGGGAACCAAGAGACCCAGTACTTC
NA	TRBV14	TRBJ2-6	few	CASSLGTWQSGANVLTF	TGTGCCAGCAGCCTAGGGACGTGGCAATCTGGGGCCAACGTCCTGACTTTC
NA	TRBV6-2/TRBV6-3	TRBJ2-3	NA	CASNTIAGTDTQYF	TGTGCCAGCAATACCATAGCGGGCACAGATACGCAGTATTTT
TRBD2	TRBV29-1	TRBJ2-3	NA	CSVEDQTSGRVMSQYF	TGCAGCGTTGAAGATCAAACTAGCGGGAGAGTAATGTCGCAGTATTTT
NA	TRBV6-1	TRBJ1-1	NA	CASSPWAGNTEAFF	TGTGCCAGCAGTCCCTGGGCTGGGAACACTGAAGCTTTCTTT
TRBD2	TRBV7-6	TRBJ2-5	few	CASSLGTTGTQYF	TGTGCCAGCAGCCTGGGGACTACGGGGACCCAGTACTTC
NA	TRBV5-1	TRBJ1-1	NA	CASSPRENTEAFF	TGCGCCAGCAGCCCACGAGAGAACACTGAAGCTTTCTTT
NA	TRBV5-6	TRBJ2-3	few	CASSLAPGGYTQYF	TGTGCCAGCAGCTTGGCCCCAGGGGGGTATACGCAGTATTTT
NA	TRBV7-2	TRBJ2-2	NA	CASSLLGENTGELFF	TGTGCCAGCAGCTTGTTAGGCGAGAACACCGGGGAGCTGTTTTTT
TRBD1	TRBV5-1	TRBJ2-7	NA	CASSPGGSYEQYF	TGCGCCAGCAGCCCAGGGGGCTCCTACGAGCAGTACTTC
NA	TRBV30	TRBJ1-1	NA	CTWRADPGRVNTEAFF	TGTACCTGGAGAGCCGATCCAGGTAGGGTGAACACTGAAGCTTTCTTT
NA	TRBV10-2	TRBJ2-7	NA	CASNAQGLPGYEQYF	TGCGCCAGCAATGCCCAGGGACTTCCGGGCTACGAGCAGTACTTC
NA	TRBV19	TRBJ2-1	few	CASGGQGRANEQFF	TGTGCCAGCGGAGGGCAGGGAAGAGCGAATGAGCAGTTCTTC
NA	TRBV4-1	TRBJ2-7	few	CASSQEGGQYRLYEQYF	TGCGCCAGCAGCCAAGAGGGCGGACAGTACCGTCTCTACGAGCAGTACTTC
NA	TRBV7-6	TRBJ1-1	many	CASSLALRGTEAFF	TGTGCCAGCAGCTTAGCGCTCAGGGGAACTGAAGCTTTCTTT
NA	TRBV5-1	TRBJ2-6	many	CASSPMATGANVLTF	TGCGCCAGCAGCCCGATGGCTACTGGGGCCAACGTCCTGACTTTC
TRBD1	TRBV19	TRBJ1-2	NA	CASRVDRDYGYTF	TGTGCCAGTAGGGTGGACAGGGACTATGGCTACACCTTC
NA	TRBV6-6	TRBJ2-5	NA	CASRRDYQETQYF	TGTGCCAGCAGACGGGACTACCAAGAGACCCAGTACTTC
NA	TRBV7-2	TRBJ2-3	NA	CASSLVPGADTQYF	TGTGCCAGCAGCTTAGTACCAGGTGCGGATACGCAGTATTTT
NA	TRBV4-3	TRBJ2-2	few	CASSQGRNTGELFF	TGCGCCAGCAGCCAGGGTAGAAACACCGGGGAGCTGTTTTTT